The 21 T cell receptor beta chains below all came from one sample that was sequenced in a study of blood T cell repertoires in COVID-19. The data were produced by immunoSEQ multiplex PCR, yet TCRdb's version contains in-frame clones alone and is incomplete. The profile shows roughly 250,000 clones, 88% of them singletons. The sequenced sample was peripheral blood. These receptors were taken from a woman aged 40-49 years who had recovered from COVID-19.

Regarding this clone: At one end, the junction sequence differs from germline, possibly due to a read error. The CDR3 DNA sequence: TGTGCCAGCAGCTTAGAGGAGTTCCCTTTC. Translating gives CASSLEEFPF. The V and J genes are TRBV7-9 and TRBJ2-6; D uncertain. Germline CDR1 reads SEHNR; CDR2 reads FQNEAQ (reference sequence). The CDR3 extends over 10 amino acids.

J is TRBJ2-1 and V is TRBV19, with 7 bases matching TRBD2. CDR1 is LNHDA, CDR2 SQIVND, per germline (reference sequence). This CDR3 has 12 amino acids. V lost 6 bases and J lost 13; bases outside the gene matches: 9. The CDR3, as DNA: TGTGCCAGTAGCCTAAATGCGGGGGATCAGTTCTTC. Amino acid sequence: CASSLNAGDQFF.

J is TRBJ2-3 and V is TRBV7-2; 10 bases match TRBD2. The V and J ends lost 5 bases and 3 bases, in that order; junction bases with no gene match: 8. This CDR3 has 16 residues. Germline lookup yields CDR1 SGHTA and CDR2 FQGNSA. CDR3 sequence reads: CASSPMLAGATDTQYF. The CDR3 DNA is TGTGCCAGCAGCCCTATGCTAGCGGGAGCGACAGATACGCAGTATTTT.

The chain links TRBV7-2 to TRBJ2-5; TRBD2 might be the D (7 bases). CDR3 size: 16 residues. With 5 bases removed from V and 0 bases from J, the gap between germline ends came to 16 bases. Germline lookup yields CDR1 SGHTA and CDR2 FQGNSA. DNA for the CDR3: TGTGCCAGCAGCCCGGGGGGCGGGTCGTACCAAGAGACCCAGTACTTC. Its protein product is CASSPGGGSYQETQYF.

This chain links TRBV14 with TRBJ1-1; 7 nucleotides match TRBD1. The CDR3 consists of 15 residues. V lost 1 base and J lost 1; bases outside the gene matches: 3. The germline V gene has CDR1 SGHDN and CDR2 FVKESK. The CDR3, as DNA: TGTGCCAGCAGCCAAGGTCCAGGGGGGAACACTGAAGCTTTCTTT. Its translation: CASSQGPGGNTEAFF.

The J gene is TRBJ2-5, the V gene TRBV7-2; 11 bases are a match to TRBD2. The CDR3 extends over 15 amino acids. CDR1 SGHTA and CDR2 FQGNSA come from the germline V gene. V was pared by 5 bases and J by 7 bases, with 9 bases of the junction left unmatched. In DNA form, the CDR3 reads TGTGCCAGCAGCACACTAGCGGGAGTGGGGGGGACCCAGTACTTC. The encoded protein is CASSTLAGVGGTQYF.

The V and J genes are TRBV15 and TRBJ2-1; 11 nucleotides agree with TRBD1. The length of the CDR3 is 14 residues. Trimming at V came to 4 bases and at J to 9 bases, leaving 5 bases not matched to a gene. The germline gives CDR1 LNHNV, CDR2 YYDKDF (reference sequence). CDR3 DNA sequence: TGTGCCACCAGCAACCGGGACAGGGGGGGTGAGCAGTTCTTC. It is translated as CATSNRDRGGEQFF.

The rearrangement joins TRBV12-3 or TRBV12-4 to TRBJ1-4; 8 nucleotides align to TRBD1. This CDR3 spans 13 amino acids. J gave up 8 bases and V 4 bases, and 3 bases lay outside the gene matches. CDR3: CASSWGQAEKLFF. The CDR3, as DNA: TGTGCCAGCAGTTGGGGACAGGCGGAAAAACTGTTTTTT.

V and J are TRBV11-2 and TRBJ1-4; no firm D call. Germline CDR1 is SGHAT and CDR2 is FQNNGV. CDR3 length: 16 residues. The V end lost 5 bases, the J end lost 3 bases, and 16 bases lay between the germline ends. The CDR3 DNA follows: TGTGCCAGCAGCCCCCTCCGCGGGTTACCTAATGAAAAACTGTTTTTT. This encodes CASSPLRGLPNEKLFF.

CDR3 nucleotide sequence: TGCGCCAGCAGTGCGACAGCCAACTATGGCTACACCTTC. It is translated as CASSATANYGYTF. J is TRBJ1-2 and V is TRBV10-1; a weak D match, TRBD1 (5 bases). The CDR3 has 13 amino acids. V was cut by 4 bases and J by 2 bases, with 8 bases left in between. The germline V gene has CDR1 WNHNN and CDR2 SYGVQD (reference sequence).

The V and J genes are TRBV6-5 and TRBJ1-1; D gene ambiguous. V lost 10 bases and J lost 1, with 13 bases in between. The germline gives CDR1 MNHEY, CDR2 SVGAGI. This CDR3 contains 13 residues. The CDR3 sequence: CATSVPGNTEAFF. CDR3 nucleotide sequence: TGTGCCACCAGCGTCCCGGGGAACACTGAAGCTTTCTTT.

This chain's CDR3 is CASGTGLDTEAFF. DNA of the CDR3: TGTGCCAGTGGGACAGGGTTGGACACTGAAGCTTTCTTT. The J gene is TRBJ1-1, the V gene TRBV19; 9 bases match TRBD1. With V trimmed by 8 bases and J by 3 bases, 4 bases remained unmatched. Germline-derived CDR1 and CDR2 are LNHDA and SQIVND (reference sequence). This CDR3 is 13 amino acids long.

This chain connects TRBV6-2 or TRBV6-3 to TRBJ2-2, with D possibly TRBD2 on 6 matching bases. The CDR3 consists of 15 residues. V lost 8 bases to trimming and J lost 6 bases, with 19 bases between them. Germline CDR1 and CDR2: MNHEY and SVGEGT. The chain's CDR3 is CASRQTPERAGELFF. In nucleotides, the CDR3 is TGTGCCAGCCGCCAGACCCCCGAGCGGGCCGGGGAGCTGTTTTTT.

This clone showed up just once. The chain links TRBV5-4 to TRBJ2-3, with D maybe TRBD1 (6 bases). Trimming stripped 3 bases from V and 0 bases from J, with 14 bases between. Germline lookup yields CDR1 SGHNT and CDR2 YYREEE (reference sequence). The CDR3 is 16 amino acids. The CDR3 DNA reads as TGTGCCAGCAGCTCGGCCGGGACACGCAGCACAGATACGCAGTATTTT. Protein: CASSSAGTRSTDTQYF.

The V call is TRBV5-1, the J call TRBJ1-6; no clear D gene. CDR3 size: 16 residues. Trimming stripped 2 bases from V and 0 bases from J, with 9 bases between. Germline loops: CDR1 SGHRS, CDR2 YFSETQ. CDR3 bases: TGCGCCAGCAGCTTCGGAGGGAGCTCCTATAATTCACCCCTCCACTTT. It translates to CASSFGGSSYNSPLHF.

This clone was detected only once. The chain employs TRBV24-1 and TRBJ2-5, with D perhaps TRBD1 (6 bases). The CDR3 contains 15 residues. Trimming took 3 bases from V and 4 from J, leaving 14 bases between them. Per germline, CDR1 KGHDR and CDR2 SFDVKD. This CDR3 reads CATSDSRGEGETQYF. The CDR3 DNA is TGTGCCACCAGTGATAGCAGGGGCGAGGGAGAGACCCAGTACTTC.

The chain joins TRBV14 to TRBJ1-1; 7 bases line up with TRBD1. Germline CDR1 and CDR2: SGHDN and FVKESK. The CDR3 length is 14 residues. V dropped 0 bases and J dropped 4; count of bases not matched to a gene: 2. This chain's CDR3 is CASSQDPGGTEAFF. The CDR3 DNA reads as TGTGCCAGCAGCCAAGACCCAGGGGGCACTGAAGCTTTCTTT.

The chain is built from TRBV27 and TRBJ2-7, with a possible D match to TRBD2 (6 bases). With 5 bases removed from V and 7 bases from J, the gap between germline ends came to 18 bases. The CDR3 loop spans 14 amino acids. CDR1 and CDR2 (germline): MNHEY, SMNVEV (reference sequence). DNA of the CDR3: TGTGCCAGCAGTCCCCGGACTACCACGGGGGAGCAGTACTTC. Its translation: CASSPRTTTGEQYF.

The V gene is TRBV11-2, the J gene TRBJ2-5; 7 bases are a match to TRBD2. The CDR3 spans 12 residues. CDR1 is SGHAT and CDR2 is FQNNGV in the germline V gene. V was clipped by 1 base and J by 7 bases; unmatched bases: 0. CDR3 sequence: CASSLGGGTQYF. CDR3 bases: TGTGCCAGCAGCTTAGGGGGGGGGACCCAGTACTTC.

In this sample, this clone turned up once. The chain has TRBV25-1 and TRBJ2-5; the D gene is possibly TRBD2 (7 bases). The CDR3 is made up of 14 amino acids. V shed 3 bases and J shed 5 bases, with 13 bases lying between them. Germline V CDR1 and CDR2: MGHDK, SYGVNS. The CDR3 protein is CASSDPGGRETQYF. The DNA of the CDR3 is TGTGCCAGCAGTGACCCCGGGGGGCGGGAGACCCAGTACTTC.

V usage is TRBV10-1 and J usage is TRBJ1-1; D is perhaps TRBD1 (5 bases). Germline-derived CDR1 and CDR2 are WNHNN and SYGVQD (reference sequence). V was clipped by 4 bases and J by 2 bases, with 8 bases between them. The CDR3 has 13 residues. CDR3 bases: TGCGCCAGCAGTGGGACATATAACACTGAAGCTTTCTTT. It yields the protein CASSGTYNTEAFF.